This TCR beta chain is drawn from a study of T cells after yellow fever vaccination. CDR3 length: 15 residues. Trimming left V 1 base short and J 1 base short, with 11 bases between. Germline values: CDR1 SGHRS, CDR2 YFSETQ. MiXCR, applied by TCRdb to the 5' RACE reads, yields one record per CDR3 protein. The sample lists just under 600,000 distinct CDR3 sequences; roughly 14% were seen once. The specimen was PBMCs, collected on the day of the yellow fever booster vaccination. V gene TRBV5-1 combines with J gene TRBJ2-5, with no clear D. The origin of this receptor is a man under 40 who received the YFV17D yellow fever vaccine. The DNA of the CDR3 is TGCGCCAGCAGCTTGAATGGTCTAGGCCAAGAGACCCAGTACTTC. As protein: CASSLNGLGQETQYF.